The 27 T cell receptor beta chains presented below share a single source sample, sequenced in a study of T cell responses to AZD1222 COVID-19 vaccine. TCRdb's table, derived via immunoSEQ multiplex PCR, lists solely in-frame clones and lacks some. The table shows about 150,000 clones, with around 90% occurring only once. Here the sequenced sample was peripheral blood, taken 28 days after the second AZD1222 dose. These receptors originate from an adult who received the AZD1222 COVID-19 vaccine.

J is TRBJ1-4 and V is TRBV5-8; a weak D match, TRBD1 (5 bases). This CDR3 has 16 amino acids. CDR1 is SGHTS and CDR2 is YDEGEE in the germline V gene. V was clipped by 4 bases and J by 8 bases, with 21 bases between them. CDR3 nucleotides: TGTGCCAGCAGCAAGGATACAGGCCCCCGAGGGGAAAAACTGTTTTTT. Translated: CASSKDTGPRGEKLFF. Using reference TRBV5-8 and TRBJ1-4 for the parts outside the CDR3, the full variable domain is EAGVTQSPTHLIKTRGQQATLRCSPISGHTSVYWYQQALGLGLQFLLWYDEGEERNRGNFPPRFSGRQFPNYSSELNVNALELEDSALYLCASSKDTGPRGEKLFFGSGTQLSVL.

Concerning this clone itself: The conserved final phenylalanine or tryptophan is absent from the CDR3, which likely points to a read error. The DNA is omitted, as the CDR3 cannot be located on it reliably, and the CDR3 follows TCRdb's listing. The chain couples TRBV5-6 to TRBJ1-1; the table's D call of TRBD1 was not tested on the DNA. CDR1 is SGHDT, CDR2 YYEEEE, per germline. The CDR3 comprises 13 residues, both ends counted. CDR3 amino acids: CASSFYRTGDFKS.

J is TRBJ2-1 and V is TRBV5-6; tentatively, D is TRBD1 or TRBD2 (5 bases each). Per germline, CDR1 SGHDT and CDR2 YYEEEE. This CDR3 contains 17 residues. V was clipped by 4 bases and J by 5 bases, with 22 bases between them. The CDR3 is CASSHFGLGDHHNEQFF. The CDR3 DNA sequence: TGTGCCAGCAGCCACTTTGGACTCGGGGACCACCACAATGAGCAGTTCTTC.

The gene calls are TRBV14 and TRBJ1-2, with D possibly TRBD1 on 6 matching bases. V shed 4 bases and J shed 6 bases, with 21 bases lying between them. CDR1 SGHDN and CDR2 FVKESK come from the germline V gene. The CDR3 spans 16 residues. The CDR3 DNA reads as TGTGCCAGCAGCCCCCTATACAGGAAAGGGGGAAATGGCTACACCTTC. It translates to CASSPLYRKGGNGYTF.

The chain is built from TRBV7-9 and TRBJ2-7, with D perhaps matching TRBD1 (5 bases). This CDR3 comprises 14 residues. V dropped 4 bases and J dropped 5 bases, with 15 bases sitting between them. The V gene's germline CDR1 is SEHNR and CDR2 FQNEAQ (reference sequence). The CDR3: CASSSDTNPHEQYF. CDR3 in DNA: TGTGCCAGCAGCTCGGACACCAATCCCCACGAGCAGTACTTC.

The chain employs TRBV18 and TRBJ2-1, with 8 bases lining up with TRBD1. The CDR3 runs to 15 residues. The germline CDR1 and CDR2 sequences are KGHSH and LQKENI. Trimming took 0 bases from V and 9 from J; bases not matched to a gene: 7. DNA for the CDR3: TGTGCCAGCTCACCACCTGGTCCAGGGGGCGGTGAGCAGTTCTTC. Its protein is CASSPPGPGGGEQFF.

This clone was seen once. This rearrangement joins TRBV27 to TRBJ2-2; D not certain. V was cut by 2 bases and J by 4 bases, with 11 bases left in between. Germline-derived CDR1 and CDR2 are MNHEY and SMNVEV (reference sequence). The CDR3 is made up of 15 amino acids. CDR3 bases: TGTGCCAGCAGTTTACGGTACGCGAGCACCGGGGAGCTGTTTTTT. Protein sequence: CASSLRYASTGELFF.

This chain links TRBV29-1 with TRBJ2-5, with D possibly TRBD2 on 6 matching bases. Germline V gene sequence: CDR1 SQVTM, CDR2 ANQGSEA. V was trimmed by 5 bases and J by 5 bases, leaving 27 bases between them. CDR3 size: 17 residues. The DNA of the CDR3 is TGCAGCGTTACGATGCGGGAAGGGATCCGGCTCGGGGAGACCCAGTACTTC. Amino acids: CSVTMREGIRLGETQYF.

This clone was seen just once. This rearrangement joins TRBV7-9 to TRBJ2-5; 9 bases align to TRBD2. The CDR3 runs to 15 residues. Unmatched junction bases numbered 8, after V lost 5 bases and J lost 4 bases. Germline V CDR1 and CDR2: SEHNR, FQNEAQ (reference sequence). The DNA of the CDR3 is TGTGCCAGCAGCCAGACTAGCGGCCGGGGAGAGACCCAGTACTTC. Encoded protein: CASSQTSGRGETQYF.

The chain couples TRBV28 to TRBJ1-6; 11 nucleotides align to TRBD1. CDR1 and CDR2 from the germline V gene are MDHEN and SYDVKM. The V segment lost 4 bases and the J segment 9 bases; nucleotides outside the gene matches: 2. This CDR3 region has 14 residues. CDR3 sequence (DNA): TGTGCCAGCAGTTCCGGGACAGGGGGTTCACCCCTCCACTTT. It translates to CASSSGTGGSPLHF.

The chain is built from TRBV27 and TRBJ2-3; D may be TRBD2 (6 bases). The CDR3 is made up of 14 amino acids. CDR1 MNHEY and CDR2 SMNVEV come from the germline V gene (reference sequence). V lost 6 bases to trimming and J lost 4 bases, with 14 bases between them. This CDR3 is CASRIEGGADTQYF. The CDR3 DNA follows: TGTGCCAGCAGGATCGAGGGAGGAGCAGATACGCAGTATTTT.

The gene calls are TRBV6-5 and TRBJ2-7; 7 bases are a match to TRBD2. The CDR3 is 13 amino acids. In germline, CDR1 is MNHEY, CDR2 SVGAGI. Unmatched junction bases numbered 8, after V lost 2 bases and J lost 10 bases. In DNA form, the CDR3 reads TGTGCCAGCAGTTACGGGAGGGCGGCAGGTCAGTACTTC. Residues: CASSYGRAAGQYF.

This clone was detected only once. This chain links TRBV7-2 with TRBJ2-3, with TRBD1 matching over 8 bases. This CDR3 is built from 15 residues. The J segment lost 0 bases and the V segment lost 8 bases, leaving 7 bases of the junction unmatched. Germline V gene sequence: CDR1 SGHTA, CDR2 FQGNSA. In DNA form, the CDR3 reads TGTGCCAGCGAGACAGGGGTTAGGAGCACAGATACGCAGTATTTT. The encoded protein is CASETGVRSTDTQYF.

This chain uses TRBV29-1 with TRBJ2-7; D ambiguous. The V gene lost 1 base and the J gene lost 7 bases, with 17 bases spanning the gap. The germline V gene encodes CDR1 SQVTM and CDR2 ANQGSEA. This CDR3 contains 14 residues. The DNA of the CDR3 is TGCAGCGTTGAAGGTCAACGTTCTGAAGGGGAGCAGTACTTC. Its protein product is CSVEGQRSEGEQYF.

The chain has TRBV5-1 and TRBJ2-7; the match to TRBD2 covers 11 bases. CDR1 is SGHRS and CDR2 is YFSETQ in the germline V gene. The length of the CDR3 is 16 residues. J was trimmed by 0 bases and V by 6 bases; bases with no gene match: 8. CDR3 nucleotides: TGCGCCAGCACTGAGGTGGGACTAGCGGTCTCCTACGAGCAGTACTTC. Translation gives CASTEVGLAVSYEQYF.

The rearrangement joins TRBV3-1 (or the pseudogene TRBV3-2) to TRBJ1-3; TRBD1 aligns across 8 bases. The CDR3 totals 18 residues. The V and J ends lost 3 bases and 0 bases, in that order; junction bases with no gene match: 10. Germline V lookup: CDR1 LGHDT, CDR2 YNNKEL (reference sequence). The CDR3 DNA follows: TGTGCCAGCAGCCAGGACAGGGCGCAACTTACCTCTGGAAACACCATATATTTT. Translation: CASSQDRAQLTSGNTIYF.

The chain employs TRBV28 and TRBJ1-4; D remains unclear. Germline CDR1 and CDR2: MDHEN and SYDVKM. The V end was cut by 6 bases, the J end by 5 bases, with 13 bases between. The CDR3 spans 14 residues. In DNA, the CDR3 is TGTGCCAGCAGCCGGTTAACGTTGAATGAAAAACTGTTTTTT. Protein sequence: CASSRLTLNEKLFF.

The chain has TRBV7-2 and TRBJ2-2; TRBD1 aligns across 8 bases. The germline CDR1 and CDR2 sequences are SGHTA and FQGNSA. Trimming at V came to 1 base and at J to 5 bases, leaving 3 bases not matched to a gene. This CDR3 comprises 15 residues. CDR3 sequence (DNA): TGTGCCAGCAGCTTAGGACAGGGGAGGACCGGGGAGCTGTTTTTT. Translated: CASSLGQGRTGELFF.

V and J are TRBV30 and TRBJ2-7; D is uncertain. V lost 5 bases and J 2 bases, leaving 7 bases between the germline ends. Per the germline V gene, CDR1 is GTSNPN and CDR2 is SVGIG (reference sequence). The CDR3 contains 11 residues. The CDR3 is CAWGLTYEQYF. The CDR3, as DNA: TGTGCCTGGGGCTTAACCTACGAGCAGTACTTC.

The rearrangement uses TRBV29-1 and TRBJ1-1; D possibly corresponds to TRBD1 (5 bases). V shed 4 bases and J shed 5 bases, with 11 bases lying between them. The CDR3 runs to 12 residues. The germline CDR1 and CDR2 sequences are SQVTM and ANQGSEA. The CDR3 DNA is TGCAGCGTTGCGCGGGAGGGGACTGAAGCTTTCTTT. Its translation is CSVAREGTEAFF.

A note on this clone: At the DNA level, this CDR3 is encoded by other sequences in the same sample as well. The CDR3 region is CASSLGDEQYF. CDR3 nucleotides: TGTGCCAGCAGCTTGGGTGACGAGCAGTACTTC. This chain connects TRBV7-9 to TRBJ2-7; D unresolved. The CDR3 extends over 11 amino acids. Per the germline V gene, CDR1 is SEHNR and CDR2 is FQNEAQ (reference sequence). Trimming stripped 3 bases from V and 5 bases from J, with 5 bases between.

This chain joins TRBV3-1 (or the pseudogene TRBV3-2) and TRBJ2-5; 13 bases agree with TRBD2. This CDR3 spans 16 amino acids. Germline V lookup: CDR1 LGHDT, CDR2 YNNKEL (reference sequence). The junction had 3 bases not matched to a gene; V was cut back by 1 base and J by 4 bases. The chain's CDR3 is CASSQGLAGGGETQYF. CDR3 DNA sequence: TGTGCCAGCAGCCAAGGACTAGCGGGAGGAGGAGAGACCCAGTACTTC.

This clone turned up a few times. The chain employs TRBV19 and TRBJ1-2; D is unresolved. Trimming shortened V by 1 base and J by 6 bases, and 12 bases separated the two germline ends. CDR3 length equals 14 residues. CDR1 and CDR2 from the germline V gene are LNHDA and SQIVND (reference sequence). The CDR3 protein is CASSIAGVDDGYTF. CDR3 in DNA: TGTGCCAGTAGTATAGCCGGGGTGGATGATGGCTACACCTTC.

This chain uses TRBV16 with TRBJ2-7; D gene unclear. Trimming pared 2 bases from V and 2 bases from J, leaving 4 bases between. This CDR3 has 12 amino acids. CDR1 KGHSY and CDR2 FQNENV come from the germline V gene. The CDR3 DNA sequence: TGTGCCAGCAGCCAAAAACCCTACGAGCAGTACTTC. This codes for CASSQKPYEQYF.

The chain employs TRBV19 and TRBJ1-2; tentatively, D is TRBD1 (5 bases). This CDR3 has 14 amino acids. V lost 3 bases, J lost 5 bases, and 13 bases lay in between. Germline V gives CDR1 LNHDA, CDR2 SQIVND (reference sequence). The CDR3 loop is CASSMRAGNYGYTF. Here the CDR3 DNA reads TGTGCCAGTAGTATGAGGGCAGGGAATTATGGCTACACCTTC.

This sequence joins TRBV3-1 (or the pseudogene TRBV3-2) and TRBJ2-5, with 7 nucleotides matching TRBD2. In germline, CDR1 is LGHDT, CDR2 YNNKEL (reference sequence). CDR3 size: 14 residues. Trimming cost V 4 bases and J 2 bases; bases outside gene matches: 4. CDR3 amino acids: CASSLGLEQETQYF. The DNA for the CDR3 is TGTGCCAGCAGCCTAGGACTAGAGCAAGAGACCCAGTACTTC.

The CDR3 sequence: CASSFGTGLTDTQYF. The CDR3 nucleotides read TGTGCCAGCAGCTTTGGGACAGGGTTGACAGATACGCAGTATTTT. V is TRBV7-3 and J is TRBJ2-3; TRBD1 agrees at 9 bases. In germline, CDR1 is SGHTA, CDR2 FQGTGA. The CDR3 loop spans 15 amino acids. With 3 bases clipped from V and 3 bases from J, the junction kept 4 bases outside the gene matches.